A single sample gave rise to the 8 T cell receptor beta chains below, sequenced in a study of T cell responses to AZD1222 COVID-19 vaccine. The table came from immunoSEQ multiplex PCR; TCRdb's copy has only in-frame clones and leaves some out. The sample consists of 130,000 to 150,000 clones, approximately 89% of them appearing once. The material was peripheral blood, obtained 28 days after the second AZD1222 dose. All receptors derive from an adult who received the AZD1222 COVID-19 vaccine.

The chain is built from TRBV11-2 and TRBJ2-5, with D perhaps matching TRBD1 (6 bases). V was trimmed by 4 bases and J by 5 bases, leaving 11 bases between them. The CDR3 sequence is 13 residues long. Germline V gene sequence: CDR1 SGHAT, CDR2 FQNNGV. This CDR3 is CASSSTGSETQYF. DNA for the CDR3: TGTGCCAGCAGCTCCACAGGGTCCGAGACCCAGTACTTC.

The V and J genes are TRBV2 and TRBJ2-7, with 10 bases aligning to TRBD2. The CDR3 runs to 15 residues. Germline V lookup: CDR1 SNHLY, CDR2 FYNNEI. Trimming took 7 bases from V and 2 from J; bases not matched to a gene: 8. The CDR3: CASTTSGTQTYEQYF. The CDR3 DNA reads TGTGCCAGCACTACTAGCGGGACGCAAACCTACGAGCAGTACTTC.

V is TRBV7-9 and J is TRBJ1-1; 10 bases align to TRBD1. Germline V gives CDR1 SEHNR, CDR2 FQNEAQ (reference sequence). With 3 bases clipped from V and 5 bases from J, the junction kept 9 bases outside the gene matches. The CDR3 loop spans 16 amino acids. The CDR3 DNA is TGTGCCAGCAGCTTCGGCCGGACAGGGGGAAAAACTGAAGCTTTCTTT. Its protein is CASSFGRTGGKTEAFF.

DNA for the CDR3: TGTGCCAGTAGTATCGTGGCTAGCGGGAGGGTTAATGAGCAGTTCTTC. It encodes CASSIVASGRVNEQFF. This sequence joins TRBV19 and TRBJ2-1, with 12 positions matching TRBD2. Germline assignment: CDR1 LNHDA and CDR2 SQIVND (reference sequence). The CDR3 contains 16 residues. V trimming: 3 bases; J trimming: 7 bases; junction bases outside the gene matches: 7. The variable domain in full, with the rest retrieved from reference TRBV19 and TRBJ2-1, is DGGITQSPKYLFRKEGQNVTLSCEQNLNHDAMYWYRQDPGQGLRLIYYSQIVNDFQKGDIAEGYSVSREKKESFPLTVTSAQKNPTAFYLCASSIVASGRVNEQFFGPGTRLTVL.

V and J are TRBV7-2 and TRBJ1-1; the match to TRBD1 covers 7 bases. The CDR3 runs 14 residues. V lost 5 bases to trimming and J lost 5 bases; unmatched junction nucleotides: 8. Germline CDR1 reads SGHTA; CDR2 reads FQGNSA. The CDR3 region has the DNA TGTGCCAGCAGCCCTCGACAGGGTGGGACTGAAGCTTTCTTT. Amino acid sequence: CASSPRQGGTEAFF.

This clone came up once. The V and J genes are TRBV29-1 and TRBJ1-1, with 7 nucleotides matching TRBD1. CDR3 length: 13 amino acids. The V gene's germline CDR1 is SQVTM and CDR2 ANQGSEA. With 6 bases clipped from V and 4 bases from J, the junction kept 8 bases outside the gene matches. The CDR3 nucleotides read TGCAGCGTCAGACAGGGCGGAGGCACTGAAGCTTTCTTT. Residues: CSVRQGGGTEAFF.

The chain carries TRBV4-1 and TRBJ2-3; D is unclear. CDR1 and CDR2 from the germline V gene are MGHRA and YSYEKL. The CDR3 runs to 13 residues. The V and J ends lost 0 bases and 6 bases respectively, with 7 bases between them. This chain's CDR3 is CASSQEGYDTQYF. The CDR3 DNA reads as TGCGCCAGCAGCCAAGAGGGGTACGATACGCAGTATTTT.

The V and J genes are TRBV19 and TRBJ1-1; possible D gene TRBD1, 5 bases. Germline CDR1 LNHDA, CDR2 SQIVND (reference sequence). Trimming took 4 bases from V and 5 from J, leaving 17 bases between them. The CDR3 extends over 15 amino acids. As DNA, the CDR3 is TGTGCCAGTAGTAGGGGCAGGGCTAGTTTGACTGAAGCTTTCTTT. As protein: CASSRGRASLTEAFF.